What follows are 12 T cell receptor beta chains derived from one specimen sequenced in a study of shared clonotypes between healthy human individuals. It was CD45RO-negative cells, positively selected for CCR7, that made up naive CD8 cells, with terminally differentiated effector memory CD45RA+ cells excluded. Clones were sequenced by immunoSEQ multiplex PCR, and TCRdb holds only the in-frame ones, with some missing. The repertoire holds fewer than 1 million clones, with around 96% as singletons. Sequencing input: naive CD8+ T cells sorted from blood. The receptors derive from a man younger than 40 in good health.

In this sample, this clone turned up many times. The chain employs TRBV7-9 and TRBJ2-1, with 7 nucleotides matching TRBD1. This CDR3 is 16 amino acids long. Losses at the gene ends were 5 bases for V and 3 bases for J; bases not matched to a gene: 10. Looked up from germline, CDR1 is SEHNR and CDR2 is FQNEAQ (reference sequence). The CDR3 region is CASSIDRVSFYNEQFF. Written as DNA, the CDR3 is TGTGCCAGCAGCATTGACAGGGTCTCATTCTACAATGAGCAGTTCTTC.

This rearrangement joins TRBV7-2 to TRBJ2-1; no firm D call. The CDR3 extends over 15 amino acids. Trimming removed 7 bases from V and 8 bases from J, with 21 bases in between. Germline V CDR1 and CDR2: SGHTA, FQGNSA. The CDR3 sequence: CASTIFIGFLYEQFF. The CDR3 DNA follows: TGTGCCAGCACCATCTTTATTGGGTTTTTATATGAGCAGTTCTTC.

This chain links TRBV5-4 with TRBJ2-1; no firm D call. The CDR3 contains 12 residues. The V and J ends lost 2 bases and 5 bases respectively, with 5 bases between them. CDR1 is SGHNT and CDR2 is YYREEE in the germline V gene (reference sequence). The CDR3 spells CASSLQNNEQFF. CDR3 in DNA: TGTGCCAGCAGCTTACAGAACAATGAGCAGTTCTTC.

In its sample, this clone was seen once. Other DNA sequences in this sample translate to the same CDR3. V usage is TRBV7-2 and J usage is TRBJ2-7; 14 bases line up with TRBD2. CDR1 is SGHTA and CDR2 is FQGNSA in the germline V gene. V gave up 1 base and J gave up 4 bases; unmatched junction bases: 0. The CDR3 covers 15 residues. The CDR3 DNA reads TGTGCCAGCAGCTTAGGACTAGCGGGGGGGTACGAGCAGTACTTC. Residues: CASSLGLAGGYEQYF.

J is TRBJ2-1 and V is TRBV27; D is uncertain. V was cut by 1 base and J by 5 bases, with 6 bases left in between. This CDR3 has 13 amino acids. CDR1 MNHEY and CDR2 SMNVEV come from the germline V gene (reference sequence). The CDR3 loop reads CASSLWRNNEQFF. CDR3 coding DNA: TGTGCCAGCAGTTTATGGCGAAACAATGAGCAGTTCTTC.

The chain employs TRBV6-6 and TRBJ1-1; D possibly corresponds to TRBD1 (5 bases). This CDR3 has 15 amino acids. Germline V CDR1 and CDR2: MNHNY, SVGAGI (reference sequence). Trimming shortened V by 4 bases and J by 1 base, and 13 bases separated the two germline ends. CDR3 region: CASSFTLTENTEAFF. CDR3 in DNA: TGTGCCAGCAGTTTTACACTGACAGAGAACACTGAAGCTTTCTTT.

The chain is built from TRBV28 and TRBJ2-7; 16 positions agree with TRBD2. Germline-derived CDR1 and CDR2 are MDHEN and SYDVKM. The CDR3 has 16 amino acids. Trimming removed 6 bases from V and 4 bases from J; junction bases left unmatched: 6. The CDR3 loop is CASSTGTSGRVYEQYF. The CDR3 DNA is TGTGCCAGCAGCACTGGGACTAGCGGGAGGGTGTACGAGCAGTACTTC.

This chain uses TRBV6-4 with TRBJ2-6; D not certain. CDR3 length equals 17 residues. The V and J ends lost 2 bases and 0 bases respectively, with 11 bases between them. Germline CDR1 is MRHNA and CDR2 is SNTAGT. CDR3 amino acids: CASSDPIQLSGANVLTF. CDR3 sequence (DNA): TGTGCCAGCAGTGACCCCATCCAGCTCTCTGGGGCCAACGTCCTGACTTTC.

The chain couples TRBV29-1 to TRBJ2-1; 7 positions agree with TRBD1. Germline CDR1 reads SQVTM; CDR2 reads ANQGSEA. The J segment lost 5 bases and the V segment lost 7 bases, leaving 8 bases of the junction unmatched. This CDR3 has 13 amino acids. This chain's CDR3 is CSGETTGDNEQFF. The CDR3 region has the DNA TGCAGCGGAGAAACTACAGGGGACAATGAGCAGTTCTTC.

The chain recombines TRBV27 with TRBJ2-3; D unresolved. CDR3 length: 13 amino acids. Trimming left V 4 bases short and J 2 bases short, with 7 bases between. Germline V lookup: CDR1 MNHEY, CDR2 SMNVEV (reference sequence). CDR3 in amino acids: CASSWTLTDTQYF. CDR3 sequence (DNA): TGTGCCAGCAGTTGGACCCTCACAGATACGCAGTATTTT.

V usage is TRBV6-5 and J usage is TRBJ2-1; 13 bases map to TRBD2. Germline assignment: CDR1 MNHEY and CDR2 SVGAGI. The CDR3 is 14 residues long. The V gene end was trimmed by 7 bases and the J gene end by 7 bases; junction bases not matched to a gene: 4. The chain's CDR3 is CASTATSGRNEQFF. The CDR3 nucleotides read TGTGCCAGCACGGCGACTAGCGGGAGGAATGAGCAGTTCTTC.

The V gene is TRBV9, the J gene TRBJ1-5; no reliable D call. CDR3 length equals 17 residues. CDR1 and CDR2 from the germline V gene are SGDLS and YYNGEE. Trimming pared 0 bases from V and 2 bases from J, leaving 15 bases between. The CDR3 region is CASSVVEKPRCNQPQHF. The DNA for the CDR3 is TGTGCCAGCAGCGTAGTCGAGAAACCCCGATGCAATCAGCCCCAGCATTTT.